The entry below gives a single T cell receptor (beta chain) sequence along with its context. CDR3 length: 14 amino acids. Per germline, CDR1 MDHEN and CDR2 SYDVKM. Trimming cost V 6 bases and J 7 bases, with 19 bases left between them. The data were taken from a study of blood T cell repertoires in COVID-19. Overall study: For recovered donors of Cohort 3, there were two negative PCRs, clearance, or symptom resolution. There were acute and convalescent COVID-19 samples, and they came from the United States, Italy and Spain. PBMCs, B-cell-depleted T cells, or T cells were the source of the cDNA or gDNA that made up the material.

How the authors handled the data: Estimates of nucleated cell counts were drawn from the amplification of reference gene primers. The repertoire was sequenced with immunoSEQ multiplex PCR; TCRdb's copy has only in-frame clones and lacks some. V and J calls and clone size come straight from that table; D and trimming were deduced from the DNA. The table shows 200,000 to 250,000 clones, with more than 75% occurring only once. Sequenced: PBMCs or T cells enriched from blood (not recorded which). The TCR was taken from a man aged 25-45 years in a cohort exposed to, infected with or recovered from COVID-19 (not recorded which). The V call is TRBV28, the J call TRBJ2-7; possible D gene TRBD2, 7 bases. The CDR3 nucleotides are TGTGCCAGCAGGCACAGGGCGGGGGTGTGGGAGCAGTACTTC. Its translation: CASRHRAGVWEQYF.